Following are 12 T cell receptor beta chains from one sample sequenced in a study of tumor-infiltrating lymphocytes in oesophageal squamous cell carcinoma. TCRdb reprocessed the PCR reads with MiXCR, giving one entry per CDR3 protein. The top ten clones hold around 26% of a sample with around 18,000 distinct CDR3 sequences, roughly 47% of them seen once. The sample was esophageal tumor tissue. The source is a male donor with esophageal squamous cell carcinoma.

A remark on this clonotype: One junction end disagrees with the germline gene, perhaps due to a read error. The CDR3 nucleotides are TGTGCCAGCAGTCCCAGACAGGGGGATAATTCACCCCTCCACTTC. Protein: CASSPRQGDNSPLHF. The genes are TRBV12-3 or TRBV12-4 and TRBJ2-4; 9 bases match TRBD1. This CDR3 region has 15 residues.

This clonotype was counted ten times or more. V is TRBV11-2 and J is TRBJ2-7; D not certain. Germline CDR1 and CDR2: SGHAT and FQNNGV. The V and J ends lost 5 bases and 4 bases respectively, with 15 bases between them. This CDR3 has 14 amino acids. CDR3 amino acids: CASSPSSLLYEQYF. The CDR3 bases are TGTGCCAGCAGCCCAAGTAGTCTCCTTTACGAGCAGTACTTC.

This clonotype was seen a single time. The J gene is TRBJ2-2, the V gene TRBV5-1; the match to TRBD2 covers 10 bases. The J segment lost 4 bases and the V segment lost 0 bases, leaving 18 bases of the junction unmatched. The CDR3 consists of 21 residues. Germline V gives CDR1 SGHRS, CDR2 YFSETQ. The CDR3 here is CASSLAKFPTSRLAGTGELFF. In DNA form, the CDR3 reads TGCGCCAGCAGCTTGGCGAAGTTCCCTACCAGCAGACTAGCGGGCACCGGGGAGCTGTTTTTT.

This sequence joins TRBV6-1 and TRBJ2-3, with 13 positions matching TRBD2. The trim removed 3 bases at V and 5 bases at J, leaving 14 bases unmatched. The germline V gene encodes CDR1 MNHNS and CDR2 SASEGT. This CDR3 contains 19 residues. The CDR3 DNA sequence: TGTGCCAGCAGTGACGGGCGGAGACTAGCGGGAGGTTGGTTAGATACGCAGTATTTT. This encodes CASSDGRRLAGGWLDTQYF.

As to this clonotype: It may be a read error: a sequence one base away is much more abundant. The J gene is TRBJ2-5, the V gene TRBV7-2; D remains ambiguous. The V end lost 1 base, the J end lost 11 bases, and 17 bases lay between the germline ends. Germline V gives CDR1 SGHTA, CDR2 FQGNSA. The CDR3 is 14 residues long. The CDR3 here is CASSLGLSYNEQYF. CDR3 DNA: TGTGCCAGCAGCTTAGGGCTGTCCTACAATGAGCAGTACTTC.

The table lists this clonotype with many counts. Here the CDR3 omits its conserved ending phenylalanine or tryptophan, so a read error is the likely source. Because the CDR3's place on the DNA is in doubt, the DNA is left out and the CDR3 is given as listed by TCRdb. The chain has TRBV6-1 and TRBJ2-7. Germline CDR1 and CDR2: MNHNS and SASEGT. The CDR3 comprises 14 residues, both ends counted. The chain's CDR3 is CASGGGYYGYTFGS.

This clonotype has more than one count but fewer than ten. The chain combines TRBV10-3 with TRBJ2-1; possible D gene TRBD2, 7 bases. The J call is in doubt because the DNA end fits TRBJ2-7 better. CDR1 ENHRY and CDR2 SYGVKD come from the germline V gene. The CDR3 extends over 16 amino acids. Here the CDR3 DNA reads TGTGCCATCAGTGAGAGGGAGGGGAGGGGGAGCGGCGAGCAGTACTTC. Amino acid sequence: CAISEREGRGSGEQYF.

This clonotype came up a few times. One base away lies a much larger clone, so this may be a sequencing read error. The CDR3 loop reads CASRRGVAGGPGEQYF. CDR3 sequence (DNA): TGTGCCAGCCGCCGAGGGGTAGCGGGAGGGCCGGGTGAGCAGTACTTC. The chain recombines TRBV12-3 or TRBV12-4 with TRBJ2-7; TRBD2 agrees at 11 bases. This CDR3 region has 16 residues. With V trimmed by 8 bases and J by 7 bases, 16 bases remained unmatched.

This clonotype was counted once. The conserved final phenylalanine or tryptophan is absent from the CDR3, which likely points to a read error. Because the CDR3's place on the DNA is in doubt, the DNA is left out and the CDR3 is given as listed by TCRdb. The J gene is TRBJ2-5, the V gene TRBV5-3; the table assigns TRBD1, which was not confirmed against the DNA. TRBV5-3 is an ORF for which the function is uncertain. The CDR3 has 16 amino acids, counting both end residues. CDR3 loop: CASSPGDSGSPLHFGN.

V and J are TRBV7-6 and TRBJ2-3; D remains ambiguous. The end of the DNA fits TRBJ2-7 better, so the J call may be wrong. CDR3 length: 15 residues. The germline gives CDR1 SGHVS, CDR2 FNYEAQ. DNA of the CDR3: TGTGCCAGCAGCTTAGGTATCCAGAGCTCCTACGAGCAGTACTTC. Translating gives CASSLGIQSSYEQYF.

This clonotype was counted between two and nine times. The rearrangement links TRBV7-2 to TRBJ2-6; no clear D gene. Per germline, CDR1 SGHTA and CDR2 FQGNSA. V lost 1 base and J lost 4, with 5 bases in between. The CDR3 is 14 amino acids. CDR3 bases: TGTGCCAGCAGCTTAGTTTCCGGGGCCAACGTCCTGACTTTC. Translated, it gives CASSLVSGANVLTF.

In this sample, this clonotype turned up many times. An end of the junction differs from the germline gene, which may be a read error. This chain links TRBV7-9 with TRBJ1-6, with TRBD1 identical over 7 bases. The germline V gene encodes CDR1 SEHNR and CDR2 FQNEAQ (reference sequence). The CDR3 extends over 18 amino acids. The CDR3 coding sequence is TGTGCCAGCACTTCACGGGAGGGGGCGAGCTCCTATAATTCACCCCTCCACTTC. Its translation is CASTSREGASSYNSPLHF.